This entry is about one TCR beta chain. Profiled with immunoSEQ multiplex PCR; TCRdb holds only in-frame clones, not every one. The sample holds roughly 15,000 clones, 82% seen once. This record comes from a study of T cell clones after liver transplantation. In the study overall: In this trial, immunosuppression withdrawal was attempted within 2 years of liver transplant. As an antigen-independent comparator, third-party-reactive TCRbeta sequences came from pre-transplant mixed lymphocyte reactions.

Sorting of unstimulated PBMCs yielded separate CD3+CD4+ and CD3+CD8+ fractions. Source: CD8+ T cells from blood, taken around 4 years after liver transplant. This clonotype originated in a human patient who received a liver transplant. Some T cells may trace back to the graft donor.

The CDR3 coding sequence is TGTGCCAGCAGTTTAAGTGTGGGAGACAGCCCTAGCACAGATACGCAGTATTTT. The encoded protein is CASSLSVGDSPSTDTQYF. The chain joins TRBV27 to TRBJ2-3, with D perhaps assigned TRBD1 or TRBD2 (5 bases each). V was pared by 2 bases and J by 0 bases, with 18 bases between. Germline V gives CDR1 MNHEY, CDR2 SMNVEV (reference sequence). This CDR3 contains 18 residues.